The following is a T cell receptor beta chain sequence with its context. TCRdb's table, derived via immunoSEQ multiplex PCR, lists solely in-frame clones and lacks some. The table has some 200,000 clones, roughly nine tenths seen once. The CDR3 length is 14 residues. Germline CDR1 reads MNHEY; CDR2 reads SVGAGI. V dropped 2 bases and J dropped 4 bases, with 11 bases sitting between them. The sample originates from a study of blood T cell repertoires in COVID-19. The sequence was collected from a man aged 25-40 years with acute or convalescent COVID-19. Sequencing was performed on peripheral blood. The chain combines TRBV6-5 with TRBJ1-1; D perhaps matches TRBD1 (5 bases). The CDR3 sequence is CASSYKVQGTEAFF. In nucleotides, the CDR3 is TGTGCCAGCAGTTACAAGGTGCAGGGCACTGAAGCTTTCTTT.